Given below is one T cell receptor beta chain in context. This clonotype is medium-sized (0.01 to 0.1%). One base away there is no much larger clone; base qualities are not given. The trim is 1 base for V and 4 bases for J, with a gap of 12 bases between the germline ends. The CDR3 covers 14 residues, taking in both the cysteine and the phenylalanine. The sequence is cut down to CDR3 DNA, 42 bases in frame from base 1. CDR1 is given as SGDLS and CDR2 as YYNGEE, both from the germline V gene. PBMCs were labeled with CellTrace CFSE and cultured for over 5 days in RPMI with 8% human serum plus peptide pools at roughly 1 ug/mL each. The enrolled adults were healthy and tested seronegative for ZIKV, JEV, YFV, DENV and WNV on microneutralization screening. The samples were taken from a phase 1, double-blinded, randomized, placebo-controlled trial testing an alum-adjuvanted Zika purified-inactivated virus (ZPIV) vaccine. Peripheral blood mononuclear cells were isolated by standard procedure and stored frozen in liquid nitrogen until use.

The sample comes from a study of Japanese encephalitis immunity and Zika vaccine responses (dated by TCRdb to about 2021). At the level of the whole study: Three 5.0 ug doses of alum-adjuvanted ZPIV were administered to included participants at weeks 0, 4 and 28. The ZIKV peptides, 15-mers that overlapped by 11 residues, were chosen for containing NetMHCpan/NetMHCII-predicted epitopes with affinity below 50 nM. Before ZPIV, 12 to 13 participants were given one dose of YFV vaccine (YF-VAX), while about 10 participants were flavivirus-naive. Several representative participants from each pre-vaccination group were selected for TCR sequencing, using samples from week 0 (after pre-vaccination and before ZPIV) and week 52. A two-dose regimen of JEV vaccine (IXIARO), with doses given 28 days apart, was administered to around 11 participants two to three months before the first ZPIV dose. Stimulations used ZIKV structural-protein peptide pools split into flavivirus-conserved and non-conserved sets, or JEV or YFV peptides matching the pre-vaccination. The study tested whether prior Japanese encephalitis virus (JEV) or yellow fever virus (YFV) vaccination shaped CD4 T cell responses to the Zika vaccine. In addition, the TCR repertoires of a few flavivirus-naive individuals were analyzed at weeks 2, 6 and 52 after ZPIV vaccination began. The paper's findings and limits, for the study overall: Rather than the whole vaccinated cohort, the analysis covered just a subset of trial participants, namely those who received three doses and had adequate samples. In JEV-pre-vaccinated donors, the repertoire richness of CD4 T cells responding to conserved ZIKV epitopes decreased significantly after ZPIV. JEV-pre-vaccinated donors showed higher repertoire similarity across time-points and stimulations than YFV-pre-vaccinated donors, indicating more clonotypes common to ZIKV and JEV stimulation. Samples clustered by participant with no similarity between individuals, suggesting no public TCRs were detected. The individual peptides behind the cross-reactive responses were not identified because limits on sample size made peptide-pool deconvolution impossible. CD8 T cell responses to ZIKV peptide pools were of very low magnitude and seen in only a few individuals.

Libraries were prepared through 5' RACE. TCRbeta libraries were pooled in proportion to their sorted cell numbers before sequencing. Total RNA from sorted cells was extracted with RNAzol RT, and cDNA was made with an oligo(dT) primer and a template-switching oligo. Using Kapa HiFi, PCR amplified the TCRbeta V-CDR3-J region between a SMARTer oligo primer and a TCRbeta constant-region primer. Illumina adaptors and sample-specific index barcodes were added in a second PCR, with HighPrep bead cleanup and a Bioanalyzer check confirming a band of roughly 650 bp. The libraries were sequenced on an Illumina MiSeq using 2x151 bp paired-end reads. For the original study's pipeline: Reads were demultiplexed with an in-house Java program, and MiXCR assigned TCRbeta annotations and counted clonotypes. Repertoire overlap was assessed with Morisita-Horn indices from the R package vegan, and UPGMA clustering and Circos plots of recurring clonotypes were generated. Shannon diversity and richness were normalized to the highest possible value given the input cell numbers, yielding values from 0 to 1. CDR3beta sequences were aligned with MUSCLE, distances computed with SeqinR, and multidimensional scaling plotted in R. The raw public data were reprocessed by TCRdb itself: fastp quality trimming at Q25, MiXCR clonotype calling, in-frame beta chains only. Records with the same CDR3 protein are collapsed into one entry carrying the most frequent genes and DNA. These V and J calls derive from TCRdb rather than the authors' analysis. The sample contains some 320 distinct CDR3 sequences, 5.5% to 8.5% of them found a single time. The leading ten clones occupy 34% of the sample.

The V gene is TRBV9 and the J gene is TRBJ2-7; a weak D assignment points to TRBD2 (6 bases agree). The clonotype originates from an adult woman who received an inactivated Zika virus vaccine. Here the sequenced sample was antigen-activated CD8+ T cells from blood, cultured, taken during a Zika inactivated vaccine study. The CDR3 amino acid sequence is: CASSVSGGIYEQYF. The nucleotide sequence reads TGTGCCAGCAGCGTATCCGGCGGGATATACGAGCAGTACTTC.